One and the same sample provided the 24 T cell receptor beta chains below, sequenced in a study of monozygotic twins with inflammatory bowel disease. TCRdb re-called the 5' RACE reads; every CDR3 protein appears as one record, without DNA. This specimen shows approximately 400,000 distinct CDR3 sequences; the ten leading clones hold 2% to 2.5%. The material sequenced was blood. These receptors were obtained from a human donor with ulcerative colitis or Crohn's disease, or a healthy co-twin of an affected twin (not recorded which).

This chain uses TRBV3-1 with TRBJ2-7. The CDR3 runs 15 residues. CDR1 and CDR2 (germline): LGHDT, YNNKEL (reference sequence). The CDR3 here is CASSQEDVSSYEQYF.

The CDR3 sequence is CASSQGGLNTGEPFF. V usage is TRBV3-1 and J usage is TRBJ2-2; TCRdb designates TRBD2, a call that cannot be tested without DNA. CDR3 length: 15 residues. Germline assignment: CDR1 LGHDT and CDR2 YNNKEL (reference sequence). The whole variable domain, remainder taken from reference TRBV3-1 and TRBJ2-2, is DTAVSQTPKYLVTQMGNDKSIKCEQNLGHDTMYWYKQDSKKFLKIMFSYNNKELIINETVPNRFSPKSPDKAHLNLHINSLELGDSAVYFCASSQGGLNTGEPFFGEGSRLTVL.

The chain employs TRBV5-4 and TRBJ2-1. Germline V CDR1 and CDR2: SGHNT, YYREEE (reference sequence). This CDR3 is built from 13 residues. The CDR3 reads CASRGISYNEQFF.

The chain has TRBV24-1 and TRBJ2-1. The CDR3 is made up of 13 amino acids. CDR1 is KGHDR and CDR2 is SFDVKD in the germline V gene. The CDR3 region is CATSDLPYNEQFF.

The rearrangement links TRBV30 to TRBJ2-3; TCRdb reports TRBD1, a call that lacks DNA to check it against. Germline V lookup: CDR1 GTSNPN, CDR2 SVGIG (reference sequence). The CDR3 is 14 residues long. The CDR3 protein is CAWSPGPNTDTQYF.

The gene calls are TRBV5-1 and TRBJ1-5; TCRdb designates TRBD1, a call that cannot be tested without DNA. The germline gives CDR1 SGHRS, CDR2 YFSETQ. CDR3 size: 15 residues. CDR3: CASSLGDREAQPQHF.

The chain joins TRBV20-1 to TRBJ2-1. The germline V gene encodes CDR1 DFQATT and CDR2 SNEGSKA (reference sequence). There are 13 residues in the CDR3. The CDR3: CSAIREYYNEQFF.

The chain recombines TRBV20-1 with TRBJ2-2; TCRdb's D call, TRBD1, is unchecked because there is no DNA. CDR3 length: 16 residues. Germline values: CDR1 DFQATT, CDR2 SNEGSKA (reference sequence). The CDR3 sequence is CSAPDGRTGLAGELFF.

J is TRBJ2-5 and V is TRBV12-3 or TRBV12-4; TCRdb's assignment of TRBD2 cannot be checked, as there is no DNA. This CDR3 has 14 amino acids. The CDR3 reads CASSLELAGETQYF.

Here the CDR3 reads CASGRALGNIQYF. The chain has TRBV12-5 and TRBJ2-4; the D gene TCRdb calls, TRBD1, cannot be checked with no DNA. Germline V CDR1 and CDR2: LGHNT, FRNRAP. CDR3 length: 13 amino acids. The whole variable domain, remainder taken from reference TRBV12-5 and TRBJ2-4, is DARVTQTPRHKVTEMGQEVTMRCQPILGHNTVFWYRQTMMQGLELLAYFRNRAPLDDSGMPKDRFSAEMPDATLATLKIQPSEPRDSAVYFCASGRALGNIQYFGAGTRLSVL.

This chain uses TRBV6-2 or TRBV6-3 with TRBJ2-7; without DNA, the TCRdb call of TRBD2 cannot be checked. CDR1 and CDR2 (germline): MNHEY, SVGEGT. The CDR3 runs to 17 residues. The CDR3 region is CASSYSISSGVIYEQYF.

V gene TRBV20-1 combines with J gene TRBJ1-4. The CDR3 spans 14 residues. CDR1 is DFQATT, CDR2 SNEGSKA, per germline (reference sequence). CDR3 sequence reads: CSAIMRREGEKLFF.

V is TRBV5-4 and J is TRBJ2-1; TCRdb's D gene call, TRBD1, goes unchecked for lack of DNA. CDR1 and CDR2 from the germline V gene are SGHNT and YYREEE (reference sequence). The CDR3 covers 16 residues. The CDR3 sequence is CASSLLDQGAYNEQFF.

V is TRBV12-3 or TRBV12-4 and J is TRBJ1-1. This CDR3 spans 16 amino acids. CDR3 sequence reads: CASSEGSGALNTEAFF.

The J gene is TRBJ2-2, the V gene TRBV3-1. Per the germline V gene, CDR1 is LGHDT and CDR2 is YNNKEL (reference sequence). The CDR3 sequence is 16 residues long. CDR3 in amino acids: CASSQVVTSNTGELFF.

The rearrangement joins TRBV20-1 to TRBJ1-4. The CDR3 contains 15 residues. Germline V gene lookup returns CDR1 DFQATT and CDR2 SNEGSKA (reference sequence). The CDR3 loop reads CSARGQQARGEKLFF.

The chain is built from TRBV19 and TRBJ2-7; TCRdb indicates TRBD1, and absent DNA this call remains unverified. The CDR3 has 13 amino acids. Germline V CDR1 and CDR2: LNHDA, SQIVND (reference sequence). CDR3 sequence: CASSIETGRQQYF. Full variable domain (rest looked up from reference TRBV19 and TRBJ2-7): DGGITQSPKYLFRKEGQNVTLSCEQNLNHDAMYWYRQDPGQGLRLIYYSQIVNDFQKGDIAEGYSVSREKKESFPLTVTSAQKNPTAFYLCASSIETGRQQYFGPGTRLTVT.

The V and J genes are TRBV19 and TRBJ2-2; the TCRdb D gene call, TRBD1, has no DNA to confirm it. Germline V CDR1 and CDR2: LNHDA, SQIVND (reference sequence). This CDR3 is built from 14 residues. CDR3 protein: CASIGGPNTGELFF.

V and J are TRBV12-3 or TRBV12-4 and TRBJ1-2; TCRdb gives TRBD1 as the D gene, but with no DNA this cannot be confirmed. The CDR3 length is 15 residues. This CDR3 reads CASSFGRPGTIGYTF.

This chain joins TRBV7-3 and TRBJ1-1; TCRdb's D call of TRBD1 is untestable without DNA. This CDR3 has 14 amino acids. Looked up from germline, CDR1 is SGHTA and CDR2 is FQGTGA. The CDR3 sequence: CASSSQGAITEAFF. Using reference TRBV7-3 and TRBJ1-1 for the parts outside the CDR3, the full variable domain is GAGVSQTPSNKVTEKGKYVELRCDPISGHTALYWYRQSLGQGPEFLIYFQGTGAADDSGLPNDRFFAVRPEGSVSTLKIQRTERGDSAVYLCASSSQGAITEAFFGQGTRLTVV.

V gene TRBV20-1 combines with J gene TRBJ2-4; TCRdb lists TRBD1, though no DNA is available to test this call. CDR1 is DFQATT and CDR2 is SNEGSKA in the germline V gene (reference sequence). The CDR3 length is 16 residues. The CDR3 sequence is CSARDGDTLAKNIQYF.

The chain couples TRBV29-1 to TRBJ2-5; no DNA is available, so the TRBD1 call from TCRdb remains unchecked. Looked up from germline, CDR1 is SQVTM and CDR2 is ANQGSEA. This CDR3 spans 15 amino acids. This CDR3 is CSVESGTREWETQYF.

V usage is TRBV7-3 and J usage is TRBJ2-7; absent DNA, TCRdb's TRBD1 call cannot be checked. Germline CDR1 and CDR2: SGHTA and FQGTGA. This CDR3 contains 15 residues. CDR3 sequence reads: CASSLRGSKVHEQYF.

CDR3 in amino acids: CASSSGGVIQETQYF. The chain carries TRBV5-1 and TRBJ2-5; TCRdb's D call, TRBD2, is unchecked because there is no DNA. The CDR3 length is 15 residues. The germline V gene encodes CDR1 SGHRS and CDR2 YFSETQ.